In its sample, the clone carrying this T cell receptor beta chain was seen once. No antigen is known for it. The sample belongs to a study of T-cell memory formation after mild COVID-19. Study overall: The TCR clusters were mostly specific to one donor.

Via MiXCR, TCRdb re-called the 5' RACE reads, giving one row per CDR3 protein. The table shows 250,000 to 300,000 distinct CDR3 sequences, with around 16% occurring only once. Overall study findings and caveats: Day 15 to 85 contractors were CD4/CD8 balanced; later expanders leaned CD4+.

Sample: PBMCs or a T cell subset sorted from them (not recorded which). The receptor's source is a young man who had mild COVID-19 (a few samples of this study predate the infection). Cell type and time point are not known.

CDR3 protein: CASSLKGSPDTQYF. For the CDR3, the DNA is TGTGCCAGCAGCTTAAAGGGAAGTCCAGATACGCAGTATTTT. This chain joins TRBV5-4 and TRBJ2-3; D is ambiguous. The germline gives CDR1 SGHNT, CDR2 YYREEE (reference sequence). V lost 2 bases, J lost 4 bases, and 11 bases lay in between. The CDR3 has 14 amino acids.